This TCR beta chain was captured by sequencing in a study of read filtering for tumor transcriptome and immune sequencing. V was clipped by 5 bases and J by 2 bases; unmatched bases: 3. CDR3 size: 16 residues. This clonotype was observed many times. Its antigen is unidentified. At the time of active disease, bone marrow was collected from every patient. Findings and caveats of the study: Correlation between methods rose after single-read clonotypes were removed.

The library was built from roughly 400 ng RNA with molecular barcoded adaptors for alpha/delta and beta/gamma chains. TCRdb reanalysed the reads using MiXCR and keeps one entry per CDR3 protein. The table lists about 57,000 distinct CDR3 sequences, roughly 19% of them singletons, with 17% in the top ten. Sequencing was done on a sample of a population of CD138-negative cells sorted from bone marrow. This TCR was sampled from a donor aged 40 or over with multiple myeloma. This chain links TRBV12-3 or TRBV12-4 with TRBJ2-3, with TRBD2 matching over 14 bases. CDR3 sequence (DNA): TGTGCCAGCAGTCTGGGACTAGCGGGGGACACAGATACGCAGTATTTT. Protein sequence: CASSLGLAGDTDTQYF.